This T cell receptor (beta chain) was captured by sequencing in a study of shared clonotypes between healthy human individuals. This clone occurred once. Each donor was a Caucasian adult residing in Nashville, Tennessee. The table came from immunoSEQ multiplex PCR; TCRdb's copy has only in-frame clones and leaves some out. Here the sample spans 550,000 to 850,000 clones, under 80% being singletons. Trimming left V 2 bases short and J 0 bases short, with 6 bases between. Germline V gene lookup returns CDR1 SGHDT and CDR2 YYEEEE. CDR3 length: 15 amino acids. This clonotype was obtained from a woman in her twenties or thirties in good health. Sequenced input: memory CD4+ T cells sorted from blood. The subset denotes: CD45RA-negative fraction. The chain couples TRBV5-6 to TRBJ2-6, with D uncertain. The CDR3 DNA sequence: TGTGCCAGCAGCTTTGTGGGCTCTGGGGCCAACGTCCTGACTTTC. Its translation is CASSFVGSGANVLTF.